This T cell receptor (beta chain) was recovered during a study of Graves' ophthalmopathy and Graves' hyperthyroidism. Amplifying from RNA transcripts, the study obtained TCR beta CDR3 regions. HTBI primers served in a first-round RT-PCR, which a second-round multiplex PCR followed. Using its own MiXCR run on the multiplex PCR reads, TCRdb lists one record per CDR3 protein. The sample holds approximately 210,000 distinct CDR3 sequences, roughly 21% seen once. Germline V lookup: CDR1 MNHNY, CDR2 SVGAGI (reference sequence). CDR3 length equals 14 residues. Trimming cost V 7 bases and J 7 bases; bases outside gene matches: 10. At least ten counts were recorded for this clonotype.

The sequenced sample was peripheral blood. V is TRBV6-6 and J is TRBJ1-2; 9 positions match TRBD1. The clonotype was recovered from a woman in her forties or fifties with Graves' ophthalmopathy. The CDR3 spells CASTTTGGQGGYTF. The DNA for the CDR3 is TGTGCCAGCACCACGACAGGGGGACAGGGTGGCTACACCTTC.